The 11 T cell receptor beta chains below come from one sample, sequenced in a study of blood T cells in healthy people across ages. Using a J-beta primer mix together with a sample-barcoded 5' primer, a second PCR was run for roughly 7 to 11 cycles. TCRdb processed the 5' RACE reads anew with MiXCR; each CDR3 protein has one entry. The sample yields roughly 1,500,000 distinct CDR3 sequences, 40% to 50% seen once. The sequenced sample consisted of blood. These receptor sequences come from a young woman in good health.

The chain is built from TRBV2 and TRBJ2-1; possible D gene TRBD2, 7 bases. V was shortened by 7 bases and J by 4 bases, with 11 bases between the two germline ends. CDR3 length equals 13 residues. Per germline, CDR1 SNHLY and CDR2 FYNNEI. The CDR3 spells CASIGGQYNEQFF. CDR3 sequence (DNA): TGTGCCAGCATCGGGGGGCAATACAATGAGCAGTTCTTC.

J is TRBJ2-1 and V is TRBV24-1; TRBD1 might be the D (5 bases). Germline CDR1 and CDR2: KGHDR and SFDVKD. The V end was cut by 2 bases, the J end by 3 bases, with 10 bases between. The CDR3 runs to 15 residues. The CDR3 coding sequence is TGTGCCACCAGTGATTCCGCAGGGTACTACAATGAGCAGTTCTTC. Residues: CATSDSAGYYNEQFF.

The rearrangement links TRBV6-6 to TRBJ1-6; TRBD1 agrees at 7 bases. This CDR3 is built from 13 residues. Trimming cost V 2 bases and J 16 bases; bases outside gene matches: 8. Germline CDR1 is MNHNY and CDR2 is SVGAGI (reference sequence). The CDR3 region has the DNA TGTGCCAGCAGTTACCAAGGGGGCGACATGCTCCACTTT. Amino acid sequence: CASSYQGGDMLHF.

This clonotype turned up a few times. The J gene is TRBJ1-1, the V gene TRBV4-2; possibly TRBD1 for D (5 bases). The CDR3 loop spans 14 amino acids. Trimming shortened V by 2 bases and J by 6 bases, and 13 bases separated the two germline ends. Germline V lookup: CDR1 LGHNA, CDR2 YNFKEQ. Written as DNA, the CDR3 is TGTGCCAGCAGCCAACCCCCGGGGGTCGCTGAAGCTTTCTTT. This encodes CASSQPPGVAEAFF.

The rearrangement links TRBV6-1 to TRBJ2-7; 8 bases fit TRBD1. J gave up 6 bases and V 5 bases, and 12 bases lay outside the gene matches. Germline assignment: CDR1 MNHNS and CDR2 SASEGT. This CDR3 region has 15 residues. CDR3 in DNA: TGTGCCAGCAGTAGCCGACAGGGGCTCCTTCGCGAGCAGTACTTC. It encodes CASSSRQGLLREQYF.

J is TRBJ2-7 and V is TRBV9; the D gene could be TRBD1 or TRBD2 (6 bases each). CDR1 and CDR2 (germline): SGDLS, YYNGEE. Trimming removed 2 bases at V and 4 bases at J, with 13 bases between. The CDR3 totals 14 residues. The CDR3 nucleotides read TGTGCCAGCAGCGTCGGATGGGGGGCGTACGAGCAGTACTTC. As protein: CASSVGWGAYEQYF. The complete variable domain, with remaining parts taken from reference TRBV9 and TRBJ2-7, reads DSGVTQTPKHLITATGQRVTLRCSPRSGDLSVYWYQQSLDQGLQFLIQYYNGEERAKGNILERFSAQQFPDLHSELNLSSLELGDSALYFCASSVGWGAYEQYFGPGTRLTVT.

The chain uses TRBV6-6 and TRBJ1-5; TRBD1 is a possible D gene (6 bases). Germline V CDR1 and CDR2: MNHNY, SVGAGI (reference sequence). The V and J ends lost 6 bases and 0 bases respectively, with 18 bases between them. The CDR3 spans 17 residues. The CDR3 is CASRPPAGVYSNQPQHF. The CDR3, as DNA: TGTGCCAGCAGACCACCGGCAGGGGTCTATAGCAATCAGCCCCAGCATTTT.

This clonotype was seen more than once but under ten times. CDR3 in amino acids: CASGSGFNEQFF. CDR3 nucleotides: TGTGCCAGCGGAAGTGGGTTCAATGAGCAGTTCTTC. The chain links TRBV27 to TRBJ2-1, with D hard to call. The germline V gene has CDR1 MNHEY and CDR2 SMNVEV (reference sequence). The CDR3 is 12 residues long. The V and J ends lost 8 bases and 6 bases respectively, with 11 bases between them.

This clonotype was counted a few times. Here the CDR3 DNA reads TGTGCCAGCAGCGTAGCGGGTAGCGGGGGGAACACCGGGGAGCTGTTTTTT. Translation: CASSVAGSGGNTGELFF. The V and J genes are TRBV9 and TRBJ2-2, with 9 nucleotides matching TRBD2. The CDR3 runs 17 residues. Germline loops: CDR1 SGDLS, CDR2 YYNGEE. The V gene end was trimmed by 0 bases and the J gene end by 1 base; junction bases not matched to a gene: 4.

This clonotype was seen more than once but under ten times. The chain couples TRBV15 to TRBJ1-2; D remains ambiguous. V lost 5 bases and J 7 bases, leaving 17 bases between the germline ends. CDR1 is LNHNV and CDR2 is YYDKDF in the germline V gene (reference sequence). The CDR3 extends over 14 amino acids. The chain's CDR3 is CATSARAAVPGYTF. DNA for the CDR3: TGTGCCACCAGCGCAAGAGCTGCGGTTCCTGGCTACACCTTC.

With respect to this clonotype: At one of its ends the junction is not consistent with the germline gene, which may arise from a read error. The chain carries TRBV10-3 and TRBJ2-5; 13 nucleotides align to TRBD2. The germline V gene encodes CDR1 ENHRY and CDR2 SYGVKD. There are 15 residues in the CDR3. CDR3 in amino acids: CTISVGTSGKETQYF. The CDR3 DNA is TGTACCATCAGTGTCGGGACTAGCGGGAAAGAGACCCAGTACTTC.